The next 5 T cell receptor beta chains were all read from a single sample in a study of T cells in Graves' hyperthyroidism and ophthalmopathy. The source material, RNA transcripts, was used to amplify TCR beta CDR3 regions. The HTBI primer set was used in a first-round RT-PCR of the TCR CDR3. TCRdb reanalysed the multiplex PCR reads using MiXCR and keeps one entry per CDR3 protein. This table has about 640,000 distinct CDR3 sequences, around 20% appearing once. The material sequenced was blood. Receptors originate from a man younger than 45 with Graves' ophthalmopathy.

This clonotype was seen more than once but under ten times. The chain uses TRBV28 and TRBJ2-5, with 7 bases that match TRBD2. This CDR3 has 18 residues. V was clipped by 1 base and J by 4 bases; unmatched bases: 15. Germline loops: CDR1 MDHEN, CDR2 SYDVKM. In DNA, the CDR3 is TGTGCCAGCAGTTTATCCCGACGTATGGCGGGAGACCGAGAGACCCAGTACTTC. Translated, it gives CASSLSRRMAGDRETQYF.

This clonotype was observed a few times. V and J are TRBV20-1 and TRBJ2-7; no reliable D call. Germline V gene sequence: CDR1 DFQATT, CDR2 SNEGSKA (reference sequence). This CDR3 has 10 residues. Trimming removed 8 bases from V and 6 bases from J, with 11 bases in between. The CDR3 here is CSPWSGEQYF. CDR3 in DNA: TGCAGTCCCTGGAGTGGCGAGCAGTACTTC.

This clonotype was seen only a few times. CDR3 amino acids: CASRATSGANVLTF. The CDR3 nucleotides read TGTGCCAGCAGGGCAACCTCTGGGGCCAACGTCCTGACTTTC. The chain recombines TRBV6-1 with TRBJ2-6; no firm D call. V lost 6 bases to trimming and J lost 0 bases, with 6 bases between them. The germline CDR1 and CDR2 sequences are MNHNS and SASEGT. The CDR3 length is 14 residues.

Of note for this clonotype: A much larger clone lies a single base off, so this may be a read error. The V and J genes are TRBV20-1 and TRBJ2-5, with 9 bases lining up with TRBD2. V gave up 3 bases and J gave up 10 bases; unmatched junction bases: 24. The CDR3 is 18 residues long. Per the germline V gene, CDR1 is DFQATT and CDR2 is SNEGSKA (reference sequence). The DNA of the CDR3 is TGCAGTGCTAGTCCCGGTTCACCTCGCTATAGCGGGAGCCAGAGCCAGTACTTC. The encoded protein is CSASPGSPRYSGSQSQYF.

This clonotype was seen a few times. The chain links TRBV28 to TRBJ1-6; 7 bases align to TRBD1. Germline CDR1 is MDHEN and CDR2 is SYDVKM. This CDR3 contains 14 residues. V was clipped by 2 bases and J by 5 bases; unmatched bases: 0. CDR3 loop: CASSLGTDNSPLHF. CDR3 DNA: TGTGCCAGCAGTTTAGGGACAGATAATTCACCCCTCCACTTT.